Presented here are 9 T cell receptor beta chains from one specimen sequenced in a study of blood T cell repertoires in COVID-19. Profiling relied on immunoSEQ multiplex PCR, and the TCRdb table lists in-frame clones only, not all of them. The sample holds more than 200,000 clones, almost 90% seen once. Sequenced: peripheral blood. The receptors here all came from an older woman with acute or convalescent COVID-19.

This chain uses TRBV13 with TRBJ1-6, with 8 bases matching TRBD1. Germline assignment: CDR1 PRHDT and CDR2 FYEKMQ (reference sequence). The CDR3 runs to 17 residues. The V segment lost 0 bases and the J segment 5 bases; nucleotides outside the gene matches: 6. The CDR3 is CASSLGTGASHNSPLHF. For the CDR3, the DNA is TGTGCCAGCAGCTTAGGGACAGGGGCGTCTCATAATTCACCCCTCCACTTT.

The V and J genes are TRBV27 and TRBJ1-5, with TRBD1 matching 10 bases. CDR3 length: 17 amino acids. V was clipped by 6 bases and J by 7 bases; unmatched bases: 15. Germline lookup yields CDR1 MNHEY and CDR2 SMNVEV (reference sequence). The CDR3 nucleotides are TGTGCCAGCAGCCGGGACAGGGGACAGGCGGTACAACAGCCCCAGCATTTT. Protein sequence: CASSRDRGQAVQQPQHF.

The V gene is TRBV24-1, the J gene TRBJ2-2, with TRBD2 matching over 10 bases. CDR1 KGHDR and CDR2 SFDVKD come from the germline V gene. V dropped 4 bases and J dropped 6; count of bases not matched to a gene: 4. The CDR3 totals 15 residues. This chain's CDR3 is CATSDTSGVSGELFF. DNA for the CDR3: TGTGCCACCAGTGACACTAGCGGGGTATCCGGGGAGCTGTTTTTT.

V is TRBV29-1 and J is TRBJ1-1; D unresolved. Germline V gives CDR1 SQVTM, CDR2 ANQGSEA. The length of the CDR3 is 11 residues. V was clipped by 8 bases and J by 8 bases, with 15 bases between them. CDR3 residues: CSTTSETEAFF. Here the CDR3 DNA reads TGCAGCACGACATCTGAAACGGAAGCTTTCTTT.

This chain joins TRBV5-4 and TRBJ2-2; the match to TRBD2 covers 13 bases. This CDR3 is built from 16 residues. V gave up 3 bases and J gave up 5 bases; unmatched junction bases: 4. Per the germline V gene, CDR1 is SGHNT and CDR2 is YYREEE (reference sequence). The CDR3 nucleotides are TGTGCCAGCAGCTCCGGACTAGCGGGAGCGACCGGGGAGCTGTTTTTT. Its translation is CASSSGLAGATGELFF.

CDR3 coding DNA: TGTGCCACCAGTGATCCCGGGACTAGCGGGCACTACAATGAGCAGTTCTTC. It is translated as CATSDPGTSGHYNEQFF. The V and J genes are TRBV24-1 and TRBJ2-1, with 12 bases aligning to TRBD2. The CDR3 has 17 amino acids. Germline V gives CDR1 KGHDR, CDR2 SFDVKD. Unmatched junction bases numbered 5, after V lost 3 bases and J lost 3 bases.

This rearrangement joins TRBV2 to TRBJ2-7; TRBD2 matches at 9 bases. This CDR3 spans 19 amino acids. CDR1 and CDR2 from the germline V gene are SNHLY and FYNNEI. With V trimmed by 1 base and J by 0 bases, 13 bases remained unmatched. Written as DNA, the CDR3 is TGTGCCAGCAGTGAAGACCCGGCGGGAGGGAGGAAATTCTCCTACGAGCAGTACTTC. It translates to CASSEDPAGGRKFSYEQYF.

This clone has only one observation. As DNA, the CDR3 is TGTGCCAGCAGTGAAGTGGTCCTAGCGGGAGGGACCCAGTACTTC. It translates to CASSEVVLAGGTQYF. V usage is TRBV2 and J usage is TRBJ2-5; 11 nucleotides agree with TRBD2. V lost 1 base and J lost 7; bases outside the gene matches: 5. The CDR3 spans 15 residues. Germline lookup yields CDR1 SNHLY and CDR2 FYNNEI.

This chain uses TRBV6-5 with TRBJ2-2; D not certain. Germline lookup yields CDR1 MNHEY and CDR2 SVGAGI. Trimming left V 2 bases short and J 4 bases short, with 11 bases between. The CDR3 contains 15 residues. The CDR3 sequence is CASSYRQVVTGELFF. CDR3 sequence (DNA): TGTGCCAGCAGTTACCGGCAGGTGGTCACCGGGGAGCTGTTTTTT.